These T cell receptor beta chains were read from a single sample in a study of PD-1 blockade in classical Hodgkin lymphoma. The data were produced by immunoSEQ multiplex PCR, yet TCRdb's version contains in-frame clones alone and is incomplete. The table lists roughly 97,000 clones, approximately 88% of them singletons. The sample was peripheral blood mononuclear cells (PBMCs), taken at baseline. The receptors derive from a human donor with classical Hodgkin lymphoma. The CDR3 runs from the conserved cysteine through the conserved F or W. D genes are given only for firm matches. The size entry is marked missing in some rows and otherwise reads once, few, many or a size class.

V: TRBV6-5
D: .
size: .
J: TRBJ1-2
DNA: TGTGCCAGCAGGAGACAGGAGAACTATGGCTACACCTTC
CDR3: CASRRQENYGYTF

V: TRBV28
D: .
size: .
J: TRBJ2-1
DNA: TGTGCCAGCAGCAGAGACGGGAACAATGAGCAGTTCTTC
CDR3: CASSRDGNNEQFF

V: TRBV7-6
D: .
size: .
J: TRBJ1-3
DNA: TGTGCCAGCAGCTTAGACATGGGGGACACCATATATTTT
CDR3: CASSLDMGDTIYF

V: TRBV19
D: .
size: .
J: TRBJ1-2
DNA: TGTGCCAGTAGTGCACTACAGGAGAACTATGGCTACACCTTC
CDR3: CASSALQENYGYTF

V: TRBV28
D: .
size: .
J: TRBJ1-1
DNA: TGTGCTGTACAGGGAGGCGCTGAAGCTTTCTTT
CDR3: CAVQGGAEAFF

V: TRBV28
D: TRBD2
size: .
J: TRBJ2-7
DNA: TGTGCCAGCAGTACGGGGACTAGCGGAGGAACCACAACCTACGAGCAGTACTTC
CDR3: CASSTGTSGGTTTYEQYF

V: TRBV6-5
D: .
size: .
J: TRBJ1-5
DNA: TGTGCCAGCAGTAAGAGGGGGATGGCTCAGCCCCAGCATTTT
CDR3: CASSKRGMAQPQHF

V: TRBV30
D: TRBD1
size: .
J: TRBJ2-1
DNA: TGTGCCTGGAGGAGGGCAGGGGGCATCGAGCAGTTCTTC
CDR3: CAWRRAGGIEQFF

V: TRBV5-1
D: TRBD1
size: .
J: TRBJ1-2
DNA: TGCGCCAGCAGCATCCGGACAGGGGAGGATGGCTACACCTTC
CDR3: CASSIRTGEDGYTF

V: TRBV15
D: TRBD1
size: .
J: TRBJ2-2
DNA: TGTGCCACCAGCAGAGACGGGACAGGGGGCCCATGGAACACCGGGGAGCTGTTTTTT
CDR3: CATSRDGTGGPWNTGELFF

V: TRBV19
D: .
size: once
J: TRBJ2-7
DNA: TGTGCCAGTAGTATTACCCCGGACAGAAACTACGAGCAGTACTTC
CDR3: CASSITPDRNYEQYF

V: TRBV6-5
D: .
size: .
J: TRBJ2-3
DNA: TGTGCCAGCAGTTACGTTGGAGTTACTAGCACAGATACGCAGTATTTT
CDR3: CASSYVGVTSTDTQYF

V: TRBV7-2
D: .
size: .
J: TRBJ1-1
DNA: TGTGCCAGCAGCTCAGGACCCTTGAACACTGAAGCTTTCTTT
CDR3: CASSSGPLNTEAFF

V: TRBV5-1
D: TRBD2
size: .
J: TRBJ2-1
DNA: TGCGCCAGCAGTTCCGGGCCGAGAGGACTAGCGGGGAATGAGCAGTTCTTC
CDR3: CASSSGPRGLAGNEQFF

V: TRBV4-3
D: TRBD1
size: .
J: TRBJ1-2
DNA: TGCGCCAGCAGCGGACAGGCTGGCTATGGCTACACCTTC
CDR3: CASSGQAGYGYTF

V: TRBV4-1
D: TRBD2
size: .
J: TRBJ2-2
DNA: TGCGCCAGCAGCCAAGAAAGGGTCCTAGCGGGAAAGGCCGGGGAGCTGTTTTTT
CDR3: CASSQERVLAGKAGELFF

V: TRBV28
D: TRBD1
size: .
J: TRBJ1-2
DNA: TGTGCCAGCAGACGAGCCGGGACAGGGGAAGGCGGCTACACCTTC
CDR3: CASRRAGTGEGGYTF

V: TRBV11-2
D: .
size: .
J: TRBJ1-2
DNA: TGTGCCAGCAGCTTAGACGGGGGGATGGGTAACTATGGCTACACCTTC
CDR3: CASSLDGGMGNYGYTF

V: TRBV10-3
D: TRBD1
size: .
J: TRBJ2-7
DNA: TGTGCCATCGAAGACTCGACAGGGGGAGGCGAGCAGTACTTC
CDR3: CAIEDSTGGGEQYF

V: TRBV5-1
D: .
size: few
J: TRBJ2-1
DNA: TGCGCCAGCAGCTTAGGAACTGGCGGGATAGCCCTCTACAATGAGCAGTTCTTC
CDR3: CASSLGTGGIALYNEQFF

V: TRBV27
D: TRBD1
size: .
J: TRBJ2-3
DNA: TGTGCCAGCAGTTTCCGCAGGGGGCAGGGGAGATCGCCCACAGATACGCAGTATTTT
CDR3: CASSFRRGQGRSPTDTQYF

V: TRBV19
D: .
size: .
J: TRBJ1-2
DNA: TGTGCCAGTGGGGACATCGCATCTTCCTATGGCTACACCTTC
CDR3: CASGDIASSYGYTF

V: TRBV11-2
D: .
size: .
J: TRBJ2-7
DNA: TGTGCCAGCAGCTTAACGGACAGCCGGTGGGGCGAGCAGTACTTC
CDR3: CASSLTDSRWGEQYF

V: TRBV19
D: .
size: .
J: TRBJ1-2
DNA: TGTGCCAGTAGGCCCGGGATTTATGGCTACACCTTC
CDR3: CASRPGIYGYTF

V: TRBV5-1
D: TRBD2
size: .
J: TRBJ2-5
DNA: TGCGCCAGCAGCGGGCTAGCGGGGCCCCAAGAGACCCAGTACTTC
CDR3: CASSGLAGPQETQYF

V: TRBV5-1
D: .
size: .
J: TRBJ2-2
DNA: TGCGCCAGCAGGACTCACAGGGCTGTTGGCGGGGAGCTGTTTTTT
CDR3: CASRTHRAVGGELFF

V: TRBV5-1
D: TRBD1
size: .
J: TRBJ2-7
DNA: TGCGCCAGCAGCTTTCTCGGGACAGCGTACGAGCAGTACTTC
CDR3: CASSFLGTAYEQYF

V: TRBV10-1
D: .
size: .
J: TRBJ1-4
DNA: TGCGCCAGCAGTTCCGGGACAACCGATGAAAAACTGTTTTTT
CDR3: CASSSGTTDEKLFF

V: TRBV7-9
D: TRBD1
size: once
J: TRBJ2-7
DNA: TGTGCCAGCAGCTTAGTTAGGAGTGGGACAGGGGTCTACGAGCAGTACTTC
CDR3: CASSLVRSGTGVYEQYF

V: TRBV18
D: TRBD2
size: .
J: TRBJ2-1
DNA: TGTGCCAGCTCACCGCTCTTAGCGGGAACCCAGGCCACGAATGAGCAGTTCTTC
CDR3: CASSPLLAGTQATNEQFF

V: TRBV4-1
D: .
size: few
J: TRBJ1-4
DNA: TGCGCCAGCAGCCAAGAAGGCGCAACTAATGAAAAACTGTTTTTT
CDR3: CASSQEGATNEKLFF

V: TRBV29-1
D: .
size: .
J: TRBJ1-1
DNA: TGCAGCGTTCGGACCGGATCAGACACTGAAGCTTTCTTT
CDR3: CSVRTGSDTEAFF

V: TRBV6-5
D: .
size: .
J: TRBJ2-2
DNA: TGTGCCAGCAGTTACACCAACACCGGGGAGCTGTTTTTT
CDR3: CASSYTNTGELFF

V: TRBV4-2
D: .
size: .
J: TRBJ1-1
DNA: TGTGCCAGCGGCTTTGACGGAGCTTTGAACACTGAAGCTTTCTTT
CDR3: CASGFDGALNTEAFF

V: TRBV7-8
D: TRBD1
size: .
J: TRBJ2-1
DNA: TGTGCCAGCAGCTTAGGGACAGGGTTGAACAATGAGCAGTTCTTC
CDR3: CASSLGTGLNNEQFF

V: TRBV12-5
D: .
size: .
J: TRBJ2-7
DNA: TGTGCTAGTGGTTCGCCTTTATGGGAGCAGTACTTC
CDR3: CASGSPLWEQYF

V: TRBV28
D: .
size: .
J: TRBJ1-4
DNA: TGTGCCAGCAGGGCGGAAGCGGAAAAACTGTTTTTT
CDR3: CASRAEAEKLFF

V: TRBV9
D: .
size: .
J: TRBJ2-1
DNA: TGTGCCAGCAGCAAAGACAGATACAATGAGCAGTTCTTC
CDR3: CASSKDRYNEQFF

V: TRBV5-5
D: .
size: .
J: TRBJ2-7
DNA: TGTGCCAGCAGCTTGGTTCCAGGGGGGACCTACGAGCAGTACTTC
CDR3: CASSLVPGGTYEQYF

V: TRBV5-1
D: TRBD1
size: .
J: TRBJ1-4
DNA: TGCGCCAGCACCGGTGGGACAGGGGCAGAAAAACTGTTTTTT
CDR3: CASTGGTGAEKLFF

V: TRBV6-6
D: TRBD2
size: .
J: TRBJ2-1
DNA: TGTGCCAGCAGCTCCGGGACTAGCGGAAACAATGAGCAGTTCTTC
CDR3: CASSSGTSGNNEQFF

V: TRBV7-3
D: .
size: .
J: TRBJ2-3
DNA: TGTGCCAGCAGCTATGAGATTGTAACTTGGGGGACAGATACGCAGTATTTT
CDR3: CASSYEIVTWGTDTQYF

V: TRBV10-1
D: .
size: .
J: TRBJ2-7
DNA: TGCGCCAGCAGTGAGTCGAGGCCCGGTAGGTCCGAGCAGTACTTC
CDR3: CASSESRPGRSEQYF

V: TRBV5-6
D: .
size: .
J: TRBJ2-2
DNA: TGTGCCAGCAGCTTGGTGGGGGTCGGGGAGCTGTTTTTT
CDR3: CASSLVGVGELFF

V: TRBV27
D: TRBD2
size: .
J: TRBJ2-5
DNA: TGTGCCAGCAGCTGGGGCGGGGGTCAAGAGACCCAGTACTTC
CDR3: CASSWGGGQETQYF

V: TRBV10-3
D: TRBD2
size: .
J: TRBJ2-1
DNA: TGTGCCACAGCGGGGGGTGGTGAGCAGTTCTTC
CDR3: CATAGGGEQFF

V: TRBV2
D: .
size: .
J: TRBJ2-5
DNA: TGTGCCAGCAGGGAACAAGAGACCCAGTACTTC
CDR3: CASREQETQYF

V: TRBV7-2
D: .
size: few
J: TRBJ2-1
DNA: TGTGCCAGCAGCTTATCACGGGACCACAATGAGCAGTTCTTC
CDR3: CASSLSRDHNEQFF

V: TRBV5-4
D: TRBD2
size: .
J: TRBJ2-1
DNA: TGTGCCAGCAGCCCAGGACTAGCGGGCAATGAGCAGTTCTTC
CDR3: CASSPGLAGNEQFF

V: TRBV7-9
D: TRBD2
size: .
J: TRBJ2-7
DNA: TGTGCCAGCAGCTTTAGCAGGCTAGCGGGAGGATCCGAGCAGTACTTC
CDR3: CASSFSRLAGGSEQYF

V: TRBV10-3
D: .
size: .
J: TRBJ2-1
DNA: TGTGCCATCAGTGCCCTAGCGAATGAGCAGTTCTTC
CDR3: CAISALANEQFF

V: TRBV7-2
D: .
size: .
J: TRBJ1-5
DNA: TGTGCCAGCAGCGATCGACAGGAACGTGGGCCCCAGCATTTT
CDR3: CASSDRQERGPQHF

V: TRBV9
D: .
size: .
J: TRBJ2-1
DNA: TGTGCCAGCAGCGTAGGGGGGAGCGGAGCCAATGAGCAGTTCTTC
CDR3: CASSVGGSGANEQFF

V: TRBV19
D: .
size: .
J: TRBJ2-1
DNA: TGTGCCAGTAATAGTCTACCCTCCTACAATGAGCAGTTCTTC
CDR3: CASNSLPSYNEQFF